These 18 T cell receptor beta chains originate from one sample sequenced in a study of T cell repertoires in cytomegalovirus infection. Each CDR3 protein is one row after TCRdb ran MiXCR on the reads. Among under 300,000 distinct CDR3 sequences listed, 20% to 25% were seen once. These receptors' targets are unknown. This specimen consisted of cultured PBMCs, obtained from culture after CMV antigen stimulation. The source of these receptors is a human donor in good health (CMV status not recorded). Some clones in this sample may be carry-over from other donors' samples.

The chain has TRBV6-2 or TRBV6-3 and TRBJ2-7; possibly TRBD2 for D (6 bases). This CDR3 is 13 amino acids long. V was trimmed by 8 bases and J by 3 bases, leaving 14 bases between them. The V gene's germline CDR1 is MNHEY and CDR2 SVGEGT. The CDR3 DNA reads as TGTGCCAGCCGGACTAACGAAAACTACGAGCAGTACTTC. This sequence encodes CASRTNENYEQYF.

In this sample, this clonotype turned up a few times. This sequence joins TRBV6-1 and TRBJ1-1; D gene uncertain. V lost 5 bases to trimming and J lost 9 bases, with 19 bases between them. CDR3 length equals 14 residues. CDR1 MNHNS and CDR2 SASEGT come from the germline V gene. This CDR3 reads CASSYSSGHPKAFF. The CDR3 DNA reads as TGTGCCAGCAGTTACTCCTCCGGCCATCCAAAAGCTTTCTTT.

This clonotype was observed at least ten times. CDR3 sequence: CASRGQVDTEAFF. CDR3 DNA: TGTGCCAGCAGGGGGCAAGTGGACACTGAAGCTTTCTTT. The rearrangement links TRBV7-2 to TRBJ1-1; possible D gene TRBD1, 5 bases. V was clipped by 6 bases and J by 3 bases, with 11 bases between them. Germline-derived CDR1 and CDR2 are SGHTA and FQGNSA. This CDR3 spans 13 amino acids.

This clonotype appeared many times. The genes are TRBV19 and TRBJ2-1; D is possibly TRBD1 or TRBD2 (5 bases each). The germline CDR1 and CDR2 sequences are LNHDA and SQIVND (reference sequence). The ends were cut back, 1 base at V and 10 bases at J, with 8 bases in the middle. CDR3 length equals 12 residues. CDR3 bases: TGTGCCAGTAGTATAGGGGGGAGAGAGCAGTTCTTC. It translates to CASSIGGREQFF.

This clonotype was observed once. The J gene is TRBJ1-2, the V gene TRBV29-1; 8 bases line up with TRBD1. Germline lookup yields CDR1 SQVTM and CDR2 ANQGSEA. This CDR3 is 13 amino acids long. Losses at the gene ends were 6 bases for V and 0 bases for J; bases not matched to a gene: 3. The chain's CDR3 is CSVGQDANYGYTF. CDR3 DNA: TGCAGCGTGGGACAGGACGCTAACTATGGCTACACCTTC. The full variable domain, its missing parts supplied by reference TRBV29-1 and TRBJ1-2, is SAVISQKPSRDICQRGTSLTIQCQVDSQVTMMFWYRQQPGQSLTLIATANQGSEATYESGFVIDKFPISRPNLTFSTLTVSNMSPEDSSIYLCSVGQDANYGYTFGSGTRLTVV.

This rearrangement joins TRBV24-1 to TRBJ2-1; the match to TRBD2 covers 11 bases. This CDR3 is built from 13 residues. Germline V gives CDR1 KGHDR, CDR2 SFDVKD. V gave up 9 bases and J gave up 6 bases; unmatched junction bases: 3. CDR3 in amino acids: CATGTSGSNEQFF. CDR3 nucleotide sequence: TGTGCCACCGGAACTAGCGGGAGCAATGAGCAGTTCTTC.

V usage is TRBV29-1 and J usage is TRBJ2-7, with a tentative D call TRBD1 (5 bases). The germline CDR1 and CDR2 sequences are SQVTM and ANQGSEA. This CDR3 has 12 amino acids. With 4 bases removed from V and 2 bases from J, the gap between germline ends came to 9 bases. Here the CDR3 DNA reads TGCAGCGTTGCTGACAGCCCCTACGAGCAGTACGTC. Encoded protein: CSVADSPYEQYV.

CDR3 sequence: CAWSVLAQTQYF. CDR3 DNA sequence: TGTGCCTGGAGTGTGCTAGCACAGACCCAGTACTTC. The chain links TRBV30 to TRBJ2-5; D may be TRBD2 (5 bases). Looked up from germline, CDR1 is GTSNPN and CDR2 is SVGIG (reference sequence). V lost 0 bases to trimming and J lost 6 bases, with 8 bases between them. The CDR3 is made up of 12 amino acids.

The rearrangement joins TRBV7-9 to TRBJ1-2; 9 bases align to TRBD1. The germline V gene has CDR1 SEHNR and CDR2 FQNEAQ (reference sequence). The length of the CDR3 is 14 residues. Trimming took 4 bases from V and 3 from J; bases not matched to a gene: 3. The CDR3 DNA follows: TGTGCCAGCAGCTCCCGGACAGGGGACTATGGCTACACCTTC. Translating it yields CASSSRTGDYGYTF.

The rearrangement links TRBV4-1 to TRBJ1-5; the D gene is possibly TRBD1 (5 bases). Between the trimmed V and J ends, which lost 4 bases and 7 bases, there was a span of 17 bases. This CDR3 has 15 residues. CDR1 is MGHRA, CDR2 YSYEKL, per germline. CDR3 region: CASSPGTGGGQPQHF. The CDR3 coding sequence is TGCGCCAGCAGCCCCGGTACAGGAGGAGGGCAGCCCCAGCATTTT.

This clonotype appeared a few times. The V gene is TRBV7-2, the J gene TRBJ2-3; perhaps TRBD2 as D (5 bases). The CDR3 runs 15 residues. V lost 1 base and J 5 bases, leaving 13 bases between the germline ends. CDR1 and CDR2 (germline): SGHTA, FQGNSA. The CDR3: CASSLDSQRIDTQYF. The CDR3 region has the DNA TGTGCCAGCAGCTTAGATTCCCAGCGGATAGATACGCAGTATTTT.

This chain connects TRBV2 to TRBJ2-1, with 7 bases that match TRBD2. The V gene end was trimmed by 7 bases and the J gene end by 7 bases; junction bases not matched to a gene: 16. Looked up from germline, CDR1 is SNHLY and CDR2 is FYNNEI. The CDR3 runs to 16 residues. The CDR3, as DNA: TGTGCCAGCACGGGAGGATGGCGGGAGAATATTAATGAGCAGTTCTTC. Its translation: CASTGGWRENINEQFF. Complete variable domain (other parts from reference TRBV2 and TRBJ2-1): EPEVTQTPSHQVTQMGQEVILRCVPISNHLYFYWYRQILGQKVEFLVSFYNNEISEKSEIFDDQFSVERPDGSNFTLKIRSTKLEDSAMYFCASTGGWRENINEQFFGPGTRLTVL.

This clonotype came up many times. This chain joins TRBV25-1 and TRBJ2-3, with 7 bases lining up with TRBD2. This CDR3 contains 14 residues. Germline V gene sequence: CDR1 MGHDK, CDR2 SYGVNS. Trimming removed 4 bases from V and 0 bases from J; junction bases left unmatched: 1. The CDR3 is CASSAAGSTDTQYF. Here the CDR3 DNA reads TGTGCCAGCAGTGCAGCGGGAAGCACAGATACGCAGTATTTT.

The chain recombines TRBV19 with TRBJ1-2; weak D call: TRBD1 (5 bases). The CDR3 spans 13 residues. Germline V gives CDR1 LNHDA, CDR2 SQIVND (reference sequence). Trimming took 6 bases from V and 4 from J, leaving 12 bases between them. CDR3: CASSFSGAYGYTF. The CDR3 coding sequence is TGTGCCAGTAGCTTTTCCGGGGCCTATGGCTACACCTTC.

A few counts support this clonotype. The chain is built from TRBV6-5 and TRBJ1-1; D is perhaps TRBD1 (5 bases). The ends were cut back, 2 bases at V and 1 base at J, with 11 bases in the middle. The CDR3 runs to 15 residues. Germline V gene lookup returns CDR1 MNHEY and CDR2 SVGAGI. This CDR3 reads CASSYHGGSNTEAFF. Written as DNA, the CDR3 is TGTGCCAGCAGTTACCATGGGGGATCGAACACTGAAGCTTTCTTT.

This chain uses TRBV19 with TRBJ2-7, with 11 bases matching TRBD1. The germline V gene encodes CDR1 LNHDA and CDR2 SQIVND (reference sequence). V lost 10 bases and J lost 3; bases outside the gene matches: 8. This CDR3 contains 14 residues. CDR3 loop: CATAGTGGLYEQYF. The CDR3 coding sequence is TGTGCCACCGCGGGGACAGGGGGACTCTACGAGCAGTACTTC. Full variable domain (rest looked up from reference TRBV19 and TRBJ2-7): DGGITQSPKYLFRKEGQNVTLSCEQNLNHDAMYWYRQDPGQGLRLIYYSQIVNDFQKGDIAEGYSVSREKKESFPLTVTSAQKNPTAFYLCATAGTGGLYEQYFGPGTRLTVT.

This clonotype was observed many times. This chain's CDR3 is CASSLSGSHNSPLHF. The CDR3 bases are TGTGCCAGCAGTTTGTCCGGATCCCATAATTCACCCCTCCACTTT. The rearrangement uses TRBV12-3 or TRBV12-4 and TRBJ1-6; no reliable D call. Between the trimmed V and J ends, which lost 3 bases and 5 bases, there was a span of 11 bases. The CDR3 totals 15 residues.

This clonotype came up a few times. The V gene is TRBV12-3 or TRBV12-4, the J gene TRBJ2-7; D possibly uses TRBD1 or TRBD2 (6 bases each). The CDR3 totals 13 residues. V dropped 8 bases and J dropped 7 bases, with 18 bases sitting between them. DNA of the CDR3: TGTGCCAGCTCACAAAGGGGGGCGGCAGAGCAGTACGTC. Protein sequence: CASSQRGAAEQYV.